This is a list of T cell receptor beta chains from one sample in a study of OX40 agonist ivuxolimab in advanced cancers. Assay used: immunoSEQ multiplex PCR; TCRdb lists only in-frame clones, some missing. Of tens of thousands of clones in the sample, roughly 88% were seen once. This material consisted of CD4+ or CD8+ T cells sorted from blood, taken in a trial of the OX40 agonist ivuxolimab. Source of these receptors: an adult with an advanced solid tumor such as melanoma, head and neck, liver or kidney cancer. CDR3s include the opening cysteine and the closing phenylalanine or tryptophan. Each record gives: D gene, clone size, V gene, J gene, CDR3 DNA, CDR3 protein. The D gene is left open where the match is weak. Not every row has a clone size; where given, it reads once, few, many or a size class.

>TRBD2|-|TRBV6-5|TRBJ2-7
TGTGCCAGCAGTAACGCCGGGAGGGGCTACGAGCAGTACTTC
CASSNAGRGYEQYF
>-|-|TRBV7-9|TRBJ1-4
TGTGCCAGCAGCTTAGCCCTAACGAATGAAAAACTGTTTTTT
CASSLALTNEKLFF
>TRBD1|-|TRBV11-2|TRBJ2-1
TGTGCCAGCAGCCCCCCGGGACAGGGGACTGAGCAGTTCTTC
CASSPPGQGTEQFF
>TRBD2|-|TRBV6-5|TRBJ2-1
TGTGCCAGCAGTTACGGGTTAGCGGGAGCCCCCGTCTTC
CASSYGLAGAPVF
>TRBD1|-|TRBV6-5|TRBJ1-2
TGTGCCAGCAGTCAGGGACAGGGGAGCTATGGCTACACCTTC
CASSQGQGSYGYTF
>TRBD1|-|TRBV11-3|TRBJ1-1
TGTGCCAGCAGCTGGCGACAGGGGCCCCCGTGCACTGAAGCTTTCTTT
CASSWRQGPPCTEAFF
>-|-|TRBV6-1|TRBJ2-3
TGTGCCAGCAGTGAAGCGCTCAGCGGAACTTGGGATACGCAGTATTTT
CASSEALSGTWDTQYF
>-|-|TRBV4-3|TRBJ2-2
TGCGCCAGCAGCCAAGACGCTAGCTCCGGGGAGCTGTTTTTT
CASSQDASSGELFF
>-|-|TRBV6-9|TRBJ1-2
TGTGCCAGCAGTTGGACCTATGGCTACACCTTC
CASSWTYGYTF
>-|-|TRBV27|TRBJ2-6
TGTGCCAGCAGTCCCCTCTCAGGGGCCAACGTCCTGACTTTC
CASSPLSGANVLTF
>TRBD1|-|TRBV5-1|TRBJ2-5
TGCGCCAGCAGTCGAGGCTCGGCATCGACAGGGGTACCTCAAGAGACCCAGTACTTC
CASSRGSASTGVPQETQYF
>TRBD1|-|TRBV28|TRBJ1-3
TGTGCCAGCAGTTTATTTGGCAGGGGGCTGGGAAACACCATATATTTT
CASSLFGRGLGNTIYF
>-|-|TRBV4-1|TRBJ1-4
TGCGCCAGCAGCCAGCGGGGGCCTAATGAAAAACTGTTTTTT
CASSQRGPNEKLFF
>-|-|TRBV6-1|TRBJ2-7
TGTGCCAGCAGTCCACAAGACTACGAGCAGTACTTC
CASSPQDYEQYF
>TRBD2|-|TRBV4-1|TRBJ2-2
TGCGCCAGCAGCCAAGATAGGGCAGCGGGAGGGCCGAACACCGGGGAGCTGTTTTTT
CASSQDRAAGGPNTGELFF
>-|-|TRBV27|TRBJ2-7
TGTGCCAGCAGAAGGGCCTACAGCTCCTACGAGCAGTACTTC
CASRRAYSSYEQYF
>TRBD1|-|TRBV18|TRBJ1-1
TGTGCCAGCTCACCACCGAGTACAGGGGCCCTAGCTGAAGCTTTCTTT
CASSPPSTGALAEAFF
>TRBD2|once|TRBV5-1|TRBJ2-1
TGCGCCAGCAGCTGGGGACTAGCGGTCGTCAATGAGCAGTTCTTC
CASSWGLAVVNEQFF
>TRBD1|once|TRBV6-5|TRBJ1-1
TGTGCCAGCAGTAGACAGGGGTTAAACACTGAAGCTTTCTTT
CASSRQGLNTEAFF
>-|-|TRBV2|TRBJ2-7
TGTGCCAGTCAACGGGAGCCTTACGAGCAGTACTTC
CASQREPYEQYF
>TRBD1|-|TRBV10-2|TRBJ1-6
TGCGCCAGCAGTCGGACAGGGAGGGATTCACCCCTCCACTTT
CASSRTGRDSPLHF
>-|-|TRBV4-3|TRBJ1-4
TGCGCCAGCAGCCAAGATAGAGCATCCCAGGGGTTAAATGAAAAACTGTTTTTT
CASSQDRASQGLNEKLFF
>TRBD2|-|TRBV19|TRBJ2-2
TGTGCCAGTAGTCGGCGGGAGGTCACCGGGGAGCTGTTTTTT
CASSRREVTGELFF
>-|-|TRBV28|TRBJ1-2
TGTGCCAGCGGCAGGGCGGGCTATGGCTACACCTTC
CASGRAGYGYTF
>TRBD2|-|TRBV7-6|TRBJ2-1
TGTGCCAGCAGCTTTGGGGGAGGGCTTCGCAATGAGCAGTTCTTC
CASSFGGGLRNEQFF
>TRBD1|-|TRBV5-5|TRBJ2-4
TGTGCCAGCAGCGGTTCCGGGACAGGGAGCGAGTACTTC
CASSGSGTGSEYF
>TRBD2|few|TRBV7-9|TRBJ2-1
TGTGCCAGCAGCAAGGGACTAGCGACTCTACTATCCTACAATGAGCAGTTCTTC
CASSKGLATLLSYNEQFF
>-|-|TRBV4-1|TRBJ2-3
TGCGCCAGCAGCCAATGGGGCGGGGCTGGCACAGATACGCAGTATTTT
CASSQWGGAGTDTQYF
>TRBD1|-|TRBV7-9|TRBJ2-7
TGTGCCAGCAGCCCCACAGGGGAATTTGCCGAGCAGTACTTC
CASSPTGEFAEQYF
>-|few|TRBV6-5|TRBJ1-2
TGTGCCAGCAGTTACTATGCAGGGAACTATGGCTACACCTTC
CASSYYAGNYGYTF
>TRBD2|-|TRBV7-2|TRBJ2-7
TGTGCCAGCAGCTCAGGACTAGCGGGCCGGTACGAGCAGTACTTC
CASSSGLAGRYEQYF
>TRBD2|-|TRBV9|TRBJ2-3
TGTGCCAGCAGCCAGGGGCCTAGCGGGAGTGTAGATACGCAGTATTTT
CASSQGPSGSVDTQYF
>-|-|TRBV4-1|TRBJ1-3
TGCGCCAGCAGCCAAGATAGGGGTAGCTCTGGAAACACCATATATTTT
CASSQDRGSSGNTIYF
>TRBD1|-|TRBV4-1|TRBJ2-7
TGCGCCAGCAGCCAAACCAACACAGGGGTAAAAACCTACGAGCAGTACTTC
CASSQTNTGVKTYEQYF
>-|-|TRBV18|TRBJ1-4
TGTGCCAGCTCACCACCGGACAGACCGTATGAAAAACTGTTTTTT
CASSPPDRPYEKLFF
>-|-|TRBV28|TRBJ1-2
TGTGCCAGCAGTTCTTGGGCCTATGGCTACACCTTC
CASSSWAYGYTF